One TCR beta chain is described in this entry. Antigen unknown. When sampled, the donors appeared nominally healthy, though they likely had unrecorded immune exposures. These data are taken from a study of cytomegalovirus exposure and HLA in healthy donors. Study results and caveats: In the analysis, some V segments, TRBV6-2 and TRBV6-3 included, were excluded as indistinguishable. The availability of immune exposure information extended only to CMV serostatus.

The PCR used 60 Vbeta and 13 Jbeta primers. Method: immunoSEQ multiplex PCR; TCRdb's copy keeps in-frame clones and lacks some. The profile shows over 150,000 clones, 80% to 85% of them singletons. CDR1 and CDR2 (germline): WSHSY, SAAADI. The trim removed 7 bases at V and 7 bases at J, leaving 9 bases unmatched. The CDR3 loop spans 14 amino acids. Sequenced: PBMCs. The rearrangement uses TRBV10-2 and TRBJ2-1; 8 bases fit TRBD2. This clonotype was obtained from a boy between 2 and 10 years old in good health and CMV-seronegative. CDR3 residues: CASTSGTSGNEQFF. DNA of the CDR3: TGCGCCAGCACGTCCGGGACTAGTGGGAATGAGCAGTTCTTC.